This T cell receptor beta chain was obtained from a study of blood T cell repertoires in COVID-19. Study context: Italy, Spain and the United States were the sources of the convalescent and acute COVID-19 samples. The cDNA or gDNA used as material had been derived from T cells, B-cell-depleted T cells, or PBMCs.

Germline V lookup: CDR1 SGHRS, CDR2 YFSETQ. With V trimmed by 6 bases and J by 1 base, 9 bases remained unmatched. The CDR3 contains 17 residues. Authors' data handling: Estimated nucleated cell counts came from reference gene primer amplification. Clones were sequenced by immunoSEQ multiplex PCR, and TCRdb holds only the in-frame ones, with some missing. V and J calls plus clone size are reproduced from that table; the DNA served to infer D and trimming. Of more than 40,000 clones detected, 88% appear once; the ten largest clones hold around 3%. The V and J genes are TRBV5-1 and TRBJ1-4, with 10 bases fitting TRBD1. The source is a man between 45 and 60 years old with active COVID-19. Sequencing input: peripheral blood. The CDR3 loop reads CASNGWDRGVTNEKLFF. In DNA, the CDR3 is TGCGCCAGCAATGGTTGGGACAGGGGCGTAACTAATGAAAAACTGTTTTTT. The full variable domain, in which reference TRBV5-1 and TRBJ1-4 provide the parts outside the CDR3, is KAGVTQTPRYLIKTRGQQVTLSCSPISGHRSVSWYQQTPGQGLQFLFEYFSETQRNKGNFPGRFSGRQFSNSRSEMNVSTLELGDSALYLCASNGWDRGVTNEKLFFGSGTQLSVL.